The source of this T cell receptor beta chain is a study of T cell repertoires in cytomegalovirus infection. Study as a whole: Selection of CMV epitopes for the study included recently identified HLA-C-restricted and well-studied HLA-B-restricted ones. CMV infection and matching HLA type were both indicated by public TCR beta signatures. Study-wide points: Ex vivo, HLA-C-restricted CMV-specific TCR beta clonotypes prevailed over the rest of the response. Accumulated public TCR beta family frequency recognized individuals carrying CMV together with the relevant HLA.

Using its own MiXCR run on the reads, TCRdb lists one record per CDR3 protein. The sample has some 920,000 distinct CDR3 sequences; roughly 31% are singletons. The V segment lost 3 bases and the J segment 3 bases; nucleotides outside the gene matches: 12. CDR1 and CDR2 from the germline V gene are SNHLY and FYNNEI. CDR3 length equals 18 residues. Regarding this clonotype: Antigen unknown.

The material was cultured CD8+ T cells from PBMCs, obtained from culture after CMV antigen stimulation. This TCR was sampled from a human donor in good health (CMV status not recorded). Some clones in this sample may be carry-over from other donors' samples. This chain links TRBV2 with TRBJ2-3, with 10 bases lining up with TRBD2. CDR3: CASSEQVAGGMETDTQYF. DNA of the CDR3: TGTGCCAGCAGTGAGCAGGTAGCGGGGGGCATGGAGACAGATACGCAGTATTTT.